One and the same sample provided the 12 T cell receptor beta chains below, sequenced in a study of T cells in women clearing cervical HPV infection. Method: immunoSEQ multiplex PCR; TCRdb's copy keeps in-frame clones and lacks some. The sample table includes tens of thousands of clones. Source material: blood buffy coat. The receptors shown here come from a woman between 18 and 69 years old with a cervical HPV16 infection that either progressed to CIN3+ or cleared (not recorded which).

In the case of this clone: One end of the junction is discordant with germline, which a read error may explain. The DNA ends 3 residues before the CDR3 does, and the rest of the CDR3 is filled in from the germline J gene. The chain is built from TRBV4-2 and TRBJ2-5, with TRBD1 as a possible D gene (6 bases). CDR3 size: 14 residues. CDR1 is LGHNA, CDR2 YNFKEQ, per germline. The CDR3 reads CASSQAIRGETQYF. The DNA read from the CDR3 is TGCGCCAGCAGCCAAGCGATCAGGGGAGAGACC.

Comment on this clone: The read terminates 3 residues ahead of where the CDR3 ends, so the germline J gene completes it. The chain combines TRBV19 with TRBJ2-2; D is possibly TRBD1 (5 bases). Germline loops: CDR1 LNHDA, CDR2 SQIVND (reference sequence). The length of the CDR3 is 15 residues. V was cut by 7 bases and J by 0 bases, with 12 bases left in between. The CDR3 sequence: CASTTTAPNTGELFF. Incomplete CDR3 DNA: TGTGCCAGTACCACGACAGCGCCGAACACCGGGGAG.

Notes on this clone: The germline gene is not matched at one end of the junction; a read error may be the cause. The sequenced fragment ends 3 residues before the CDR3 boundary, so the rest is inferred from the germline J gene. This rearrangement joins TRBV4-2 to TRBJ1-6; D remains ambiguous. This CDR3 is built from 15 residues. The V gene's germline CDR1 is LGHNA and CDR2 YNFKEQ. This chain's CDR3 is CASSQDRHHNSPLHF. CDR3 bases read: TGCGCCAGCAGCCAAGATCGACATCATAATTCACCC.

Details on this clone: The CDR3 end falls 3 residues outside the read, so it is completed with the germline J gene. This chain links TRBV19 with TRBJ2-5, with 13 bases fitting TRBD2. This CDR3 contains 15 residues. V lost 3 bases and J lost 2; bases outside the gene matches: 0. Germline V CDR1 and CDR2: LNHDA, SQIVND (reference sequence). Here the CDR3 reads CASSMGLAGQETQYF. CDR3 bases read: TGTGCCAGTAGTATGGGACTAGCGGGGCAAGAGACC. Full variable domain (missing parts from reference TRBV19 and TRBJ2-5): DGGITQSPKYLFRKEGQNVTLSCEQNLNHDAMYWYRQDPGQGLRLIYYSQIVNDFQKGDIAEGYSVSREKKESFPLTVTSAQKNPTAFYLCASSMGLAGQETQYFGPGTRLLVL.

On this clone: Read sequence stops 3 residues before the CDR3 end, and the germline J gene provides the missing end. The chain recombines TRBV6-2 or TRBV6-3 with TRBJ1-5; 8 bases fit TRBD1. CDR3 length: 13 amino acids. The ends lost 8 bases at V and 3 bases at J; junction bases unmatched: 3. Germline values: CDR1 MNHEY, CDR2 SVGEGT. Incomplete CDR3 DNA: TGTGCCAGCGTGACAGGGGTCAATCAGCCC. Translation: CASVTGVNQP. The entire CDR3 protein reads CASVTGVNQPQHF.

CDR3 protein: CASIARQGIGSPLFF. The covered CDR3 bases are TGTGCCAGCATCGCTAGACAGGGTATTGGTTCACCA. This chain links TRBV3-1 (or the pseudogene TRBV3-2) with TRBJ1-4; TRBD1 matches 7 bases. Sequencing ends 3 residues short of the CDR3 end; the germline J gene provides the rest. Germline V gene lookup returns CDR1 LGHDT and CDR2 YNNKEL (reference sequence). The CDR3 is made up of 15 amino acids.

CDR3 loop: CASSLVQGAHNDYTF. The sequenced CDR3 bases are TGTGCCAGCAGCTTAGTCCAGGGGGCTCATAATGAC. The chain carries TRBV7-9 and TRBJ1-2; 8 nucleotides agree with TRBD1. The sequence runs out 3 residues before the end of the CDR3; the remainder is reconstructed from the germline J gene. The germline V gene encodes CDR1 SEHNR and CDR2 FQNEAQ (reference sequence). The CDR3 spans 15 residues.

Partial CDR3 DNA: TGTGCCAGCAGCCAAGCTAGCGCGTGGACCGGGGAG. This codes for CASSQASAWTGE. The full CDR3 reads CASSQASAWTGELFF. V gene TRBV7-2 combines with J gene TRBJ2-2, with a possible D match to TRBD2 (6 bases). The CDR3 end lies 3 residues beyond the end of the read and is filled in from the germline J gene. Germline V CDR1 and CDR2: SGHTA, FQGNSA. This CDR3 has 15 residues. V lost 5 bases and J 5 bases, leaving 15 bases between the germline ends.

About this clone itself: Read data end 3 residues before the CDR3 end; the end is taken from the germline J gene. The chain is built from TRBV7-2 and TRBJ2-1, with 8 bases aligning to TRBD2. CDR1 and CDR2 from the germline V gene are SGHTA and FQGNSA. The CDR3 loop spans 12 amino acids. V shed 5 bases and J 9 bases; nucleotides not matched to a gene: 3. CDR3 DNA (partial): TGTGCCAGCAGCCCCCTAGCGGGTGAG. It is translated as CASSPLAGE. The entire CDR3 protein is CASSPLAGEQFF. Looking up the rest from reference TRBV7-2 and TRBJ2-1 gives the full variable domain: GAGVSQSPSNKVTEKGKDVELRCDPISGHTALYWYRQSLGQGLEFLIYFQGNSAPDKSGLPSDRFSAERTGGSVSTLTIQRTQQEDSAVYLCASSPLAGEQFFGPGTRLTVL.

Comments on this clone: The read falls 3 residues short of the CDR3 end, and the missing part is taken from the germline J gene. The chain joins TRBV5-1 to TRBJ1-2; TRBD1 matches 8 bases. Trimming at V came to 0 bases and at J to 4 bases, leaving 2 bases not matched to a gene. CDR1 is SGHRS and CDR2 is YFSETQ in the germline V gene. CDR3 length equals 14 residues. The CDR3 DNA, read in part, is TGCGCCAGCAGCTTGGGACAGGGGACCTATGGC. It translates to CASSLGQGTYG. The full CDR3 protein reads CASSLGQGTYGYTF.

In the case of this clone: At one end the junction does not follow the germline gene, possibly because of a read error. The read halts 3 residues ahead of the CDR3 end, with the missing end drawn from the germline J gene. The chain is built from TRBV4-2 and TRBJ2-1; TRBD2 agrees at 14 bases. The germline V gene encodes CDR1 LGHNA and CDR2 YNFKEQ. CDR3 length: 16 residues. The CDR3: CASSQLTSGRGHEQFF. The sequenced part of the CDR3 DNA is TGCGCCAGCAGCCAATTGACTAGCGGGAGGGGCCATGAG.

Comment on this clone: Read sequence stops 3 residues before the CDR3 end, and the germline J gene provides the missing end. This chain joins TRBV19 and TRBJ2-1; D is possibly TRBD2 (6 bases). The CDR3 contains 16 residues. The V gene lost 5 bases and the J gene lost 0 bases, with 14 bases spanning the gap. Germline V gene data show CDR1 as LNHDA and CDR2 as SQIVND (reference sequence). CDR3 bases read: TGTGCCAGTAGTGTGACTAGGCTGAGCTCCTACAATGAG. Translation: CASSVTRLSSYNE. The CDR3 in its entirety is CASSVTRLSSYNEQFF.